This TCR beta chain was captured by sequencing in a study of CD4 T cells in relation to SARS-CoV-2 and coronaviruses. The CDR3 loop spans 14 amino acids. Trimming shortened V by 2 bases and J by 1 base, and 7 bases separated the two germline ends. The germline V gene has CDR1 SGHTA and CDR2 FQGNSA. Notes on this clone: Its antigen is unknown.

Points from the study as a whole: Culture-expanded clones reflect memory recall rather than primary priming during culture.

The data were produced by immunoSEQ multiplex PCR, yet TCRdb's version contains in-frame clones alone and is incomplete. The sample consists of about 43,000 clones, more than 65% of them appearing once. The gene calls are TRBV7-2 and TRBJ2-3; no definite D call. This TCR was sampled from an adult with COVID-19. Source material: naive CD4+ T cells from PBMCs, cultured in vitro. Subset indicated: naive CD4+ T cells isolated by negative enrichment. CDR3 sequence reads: CASSLLSGTDTQYF. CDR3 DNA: TGTGCCAGCAGCTTATTGAGCGGCACAGATACGCAGTATTTT.